This T cell receptor beta chain stems from a study of cytomegalovirus exposure and HLA in healthy donors. Overall study context: In an earlier analysis, 90 million to 120 million unique TCR beta sequences were found from some 170 million T cells.

This clone has only a few counts. Its specificity is unknown. General study results and limits: V- and J-gene trimming in TCR beta was tied to a missense DCLRE1C variant by an analysis performed later.

The PCR had 60 Vbeta and 13 Jbeta primers. Sequencing used immunoSEQ multiplex PCR; TCRdb keeps in-frame clones, though not all of them. The table has about 100,000 clones, around 82% seen once. CDR1 SGHTA and CDR2 FQGNSA come from the germline V gene. The junction had 7 bases not matched to a gene; V was cut back by 5 bases and J by 5 bases. The CDR3 is 14 amino acids. J is TRBJ2-7 and V is TRBV7-2, with 9 nucleotides matching TRBD1. The TCR comes from a woman aged 55-70 years in good health and CMV-seronegative. Sequences were obtained from PBMCs. For the CDR3, the DNA is TGTGCCAGCAGCACAGGGGGCCCCCTTCACGAGCAGTACTTC. Translation gives CASSTGGPLHEQYF.